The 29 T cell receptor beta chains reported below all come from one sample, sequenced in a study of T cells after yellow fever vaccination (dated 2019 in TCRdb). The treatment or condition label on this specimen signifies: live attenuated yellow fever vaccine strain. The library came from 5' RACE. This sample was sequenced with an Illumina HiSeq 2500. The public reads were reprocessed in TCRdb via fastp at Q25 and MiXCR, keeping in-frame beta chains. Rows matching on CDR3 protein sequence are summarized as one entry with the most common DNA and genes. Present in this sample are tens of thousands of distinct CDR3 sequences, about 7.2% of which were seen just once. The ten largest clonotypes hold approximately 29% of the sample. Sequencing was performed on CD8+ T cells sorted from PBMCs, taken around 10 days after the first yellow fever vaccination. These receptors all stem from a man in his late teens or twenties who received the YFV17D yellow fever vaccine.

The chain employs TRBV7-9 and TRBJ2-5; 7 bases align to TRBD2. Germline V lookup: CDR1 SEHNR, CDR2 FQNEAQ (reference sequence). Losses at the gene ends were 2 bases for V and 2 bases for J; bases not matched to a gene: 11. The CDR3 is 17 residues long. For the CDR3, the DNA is TGTGCCAGCAGCTTAAGGCCCTACGCGGGGGATCAAGAGACCCAGTACTTC. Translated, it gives CASSLRPYAGDQETQYF.

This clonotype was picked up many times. CDR3 DNA: TGTGCCTGGAGTGTAGGGGAGAGCTCCTACGAGCAGTACTTC. Translation: CAWSVGESSYEQYF. V is TRBV30 and J is TRBJ2-7; D possibly matches TRBD1 or TRBD2 (5 bases each). V lost 0 bases, J lost 0 bases, and 9 bases lay in between. Germline CDR1 reads GTSNPN; CDR2 reads SVGIG (reference sequence). The CDR3 totals 14 residues.

As DNA, the CDR3 is TGTGCCAGCAGCTTTCGCCGACTAGGAAAAGAGACCCAGTACTTC. Protein product: CASSFRRLGKETQYF. The genes are TRBV7-8 and TRBJ2-5; tentative D call: TRBD2 (6 bases). This CDR3 is 15 amino acids long. Germline CDR1 is SGHVS and CDR2 is FQNEAQ. The V and J ends lost 3 bases and 3 bases respectively, with 14 bases between them.

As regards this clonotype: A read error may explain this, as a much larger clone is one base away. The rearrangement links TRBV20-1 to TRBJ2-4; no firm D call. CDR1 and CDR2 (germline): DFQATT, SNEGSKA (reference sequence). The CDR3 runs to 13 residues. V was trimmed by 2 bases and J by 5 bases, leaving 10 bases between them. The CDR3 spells CSARRALQNIQYF. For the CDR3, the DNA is TGCAGTGCTAGAAGGGCGCTGCAAAACATTCAGTACTTC.

The CDR3 here is CASSPLTSGGYEQYF. Written as DNA, the CDR3 is TGTGCCAGCAGCCCCCTAACTAGCGGGGGGTACGAGCAGTACTTC. The V call is TRBV4-2, the J call TRBJ2-7; the match to TRBD2 covers 12 bases. The CDR3 is 15 residues long. The V segment lost 4 bases and the J segment 4 bases; nucleotides outside the gene matches: 5. Germline V gene sequence: CDR1 LGHNA, CDR2 YNFKEQ.

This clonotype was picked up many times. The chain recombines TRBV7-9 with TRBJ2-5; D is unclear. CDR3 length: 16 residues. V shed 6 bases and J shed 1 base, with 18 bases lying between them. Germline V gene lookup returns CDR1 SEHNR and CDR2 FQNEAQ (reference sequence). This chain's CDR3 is CASRFPLPDGQETQYF. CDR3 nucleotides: TGTGCCAGCAGATTCCCCCTGCCGGACGGCCAAGAGACCCAGTACTTC.

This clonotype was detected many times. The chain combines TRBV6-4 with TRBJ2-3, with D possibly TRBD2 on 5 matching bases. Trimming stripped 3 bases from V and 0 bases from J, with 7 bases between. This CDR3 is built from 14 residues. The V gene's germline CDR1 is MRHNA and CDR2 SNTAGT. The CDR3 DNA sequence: TGTGCCAGCAGTGAAAGAGGGAGCACAGATACGCAGTATTTT. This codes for CASSERGSTDTQYF.

The CDR3 is CASSLARIIGTGELFF. The CDR3, as DNA: TGTGCCAGCAGCTTAGCGCGGATCATTGGCACCGGGGAGCTGTTTTTT. V is TRBV7-8 and J is TRBJ2-2; D remains ambiguous. Germline-derived CDR1 and CDR2 are SGHVS and FQNEAQ. The CDR3 spans 16 residues. The V end was cut by 0 bases, the J end by 4 bases, with 12 bases between.

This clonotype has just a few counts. The CDR3 reads CASSPLDSTDTQYF. The CDR3 DNA sequence: TGTGCCAGTAGTCCCCTAGACTCCACAGATACGCAGTATTTT. The chain carries TRBV19 and TRBJ2-3; D gene unclear. V lost 5 bases, J lost 2 bases, and 11 bases lay in between. This CDR3 spans 14 amino acids. CDR1 and CDR2 from the germline V gene are LNHDA and SQIVND (reference sequence).

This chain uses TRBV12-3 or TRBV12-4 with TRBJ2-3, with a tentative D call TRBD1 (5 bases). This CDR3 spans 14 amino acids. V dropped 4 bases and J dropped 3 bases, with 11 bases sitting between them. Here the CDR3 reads CASSYQGSTDTQYF. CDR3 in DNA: TGTGCCAGCAGTTATCAGGGCTCAACAGATACGCAGTATTTT.

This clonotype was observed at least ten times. The CDR3 DNA is TGCAGCGTTGAAGGAGCGAGCGGGGGGCCCAATGAGCAGTTCTTC. It translates to CSVEGASGGPNEQFF. The chain links TRBV29-1 to TRBJ2-1; 9 positions agree with TRBD2. Germline values: CDR1 SQVTM, CDR2 ANQGSEA. V was clipped by 1 base and J by 6 bases; unmatched bases: 7. This CDR3 has 15 residues.

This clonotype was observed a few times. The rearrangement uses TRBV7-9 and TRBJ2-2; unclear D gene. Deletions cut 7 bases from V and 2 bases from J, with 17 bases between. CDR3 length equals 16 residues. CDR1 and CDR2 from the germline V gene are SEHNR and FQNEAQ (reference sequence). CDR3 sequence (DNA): TGTGCCAGCAACCCGAGACCCAGCCGTAACACCGGGGAGCTGTTTTTT. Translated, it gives CASNPRPSRNTGELFF.

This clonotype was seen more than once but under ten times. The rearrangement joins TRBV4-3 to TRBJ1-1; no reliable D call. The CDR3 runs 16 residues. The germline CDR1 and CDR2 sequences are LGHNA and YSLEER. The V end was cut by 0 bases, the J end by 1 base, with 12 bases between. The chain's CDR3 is CASSQEKTESNTEAFF. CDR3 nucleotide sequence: TGCGCCAGCAGCCAAGAAAAGACGGAGTCGAACACTGAAGCTTTCTTT.

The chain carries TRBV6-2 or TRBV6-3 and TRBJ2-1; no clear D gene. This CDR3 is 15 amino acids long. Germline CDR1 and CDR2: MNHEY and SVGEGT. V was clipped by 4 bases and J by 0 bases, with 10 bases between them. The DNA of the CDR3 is TGTGCCAGCAGTTTTGGCGAAAGCTCCTACAATGAGCAGTTCTTC. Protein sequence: CASSFGESSYNEQFF.

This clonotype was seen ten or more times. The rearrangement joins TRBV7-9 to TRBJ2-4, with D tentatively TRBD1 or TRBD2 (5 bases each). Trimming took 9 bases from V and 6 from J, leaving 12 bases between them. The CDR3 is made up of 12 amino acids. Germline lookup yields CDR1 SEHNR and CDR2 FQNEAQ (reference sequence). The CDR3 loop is CASQGTANIQYF. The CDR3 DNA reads TGTGCCAGTCAAGGGACGGCAAACATTCAGTACTTC.

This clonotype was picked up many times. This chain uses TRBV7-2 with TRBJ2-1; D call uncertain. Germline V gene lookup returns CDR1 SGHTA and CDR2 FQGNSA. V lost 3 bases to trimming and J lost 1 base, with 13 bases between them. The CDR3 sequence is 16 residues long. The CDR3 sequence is CASSLGSSRSYNEQFF. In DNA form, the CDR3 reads TGTGCCAGCAGCTTGGGTTCCAGCAGGTCCTACAATGAGCAGTTCTTC.

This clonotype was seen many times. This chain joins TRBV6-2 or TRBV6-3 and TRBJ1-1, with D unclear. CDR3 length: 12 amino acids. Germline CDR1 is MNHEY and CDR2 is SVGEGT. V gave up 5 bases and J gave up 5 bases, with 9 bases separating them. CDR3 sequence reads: CASSQGSTEAFF. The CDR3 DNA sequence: TGTGCCAGCAGTCAAGGGTCAACTGAAGCTTTCTTT.

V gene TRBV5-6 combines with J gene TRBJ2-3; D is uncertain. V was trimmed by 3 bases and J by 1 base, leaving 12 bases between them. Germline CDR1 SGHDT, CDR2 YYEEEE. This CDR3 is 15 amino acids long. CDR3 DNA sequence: TGTGCCAGCAGCTCCTTCGGTTTCGGCACAGATACGCAGTATTTT. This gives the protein CASSSFGFGTDTQYF.

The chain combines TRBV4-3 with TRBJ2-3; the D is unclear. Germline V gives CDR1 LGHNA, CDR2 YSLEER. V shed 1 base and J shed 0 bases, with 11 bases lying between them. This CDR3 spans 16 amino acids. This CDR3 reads CASSQVKLGSTDTQYF. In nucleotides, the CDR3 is TGCGCCAGCAGCCAAGTAAAGCTGGGGAGCACAGATACGCAGTATTTT.

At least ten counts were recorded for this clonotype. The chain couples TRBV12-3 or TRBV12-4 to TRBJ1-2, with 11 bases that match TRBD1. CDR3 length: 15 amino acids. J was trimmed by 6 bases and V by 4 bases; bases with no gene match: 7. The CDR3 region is CASSSRTGGAHGYTF. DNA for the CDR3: TGTGCCAGCAGTTCGCGGACAGGGGGCGCCCATGGCTACACCTTC.

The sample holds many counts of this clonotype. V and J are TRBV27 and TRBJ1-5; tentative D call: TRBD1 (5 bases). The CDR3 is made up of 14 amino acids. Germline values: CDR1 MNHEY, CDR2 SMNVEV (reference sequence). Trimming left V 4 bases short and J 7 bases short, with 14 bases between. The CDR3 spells CASSSGLGWQPQHF. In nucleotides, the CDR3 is TGTGCCAGCAGTTCGGGGCTAGGGTGGCAGCCCCAGCATTTT.

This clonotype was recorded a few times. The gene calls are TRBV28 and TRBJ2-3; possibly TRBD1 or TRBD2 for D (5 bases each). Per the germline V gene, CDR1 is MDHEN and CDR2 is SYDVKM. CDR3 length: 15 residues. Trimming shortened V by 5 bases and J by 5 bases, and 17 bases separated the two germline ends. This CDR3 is CASSPPLRGRDTQYF. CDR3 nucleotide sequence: TGTGCCAGCAGTCCCCCTCTGAGGGGTAGAGATACGCAGTATTTT.

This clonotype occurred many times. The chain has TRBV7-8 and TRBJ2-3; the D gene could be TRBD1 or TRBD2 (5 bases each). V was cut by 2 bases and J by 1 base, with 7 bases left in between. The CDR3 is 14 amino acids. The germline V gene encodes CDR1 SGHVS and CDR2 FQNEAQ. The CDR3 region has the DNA TGTGCCAGCAGCTTAATGGGGGGCACAGATACGCAGTATTTT. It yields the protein CASSLMGGTDTQYF.

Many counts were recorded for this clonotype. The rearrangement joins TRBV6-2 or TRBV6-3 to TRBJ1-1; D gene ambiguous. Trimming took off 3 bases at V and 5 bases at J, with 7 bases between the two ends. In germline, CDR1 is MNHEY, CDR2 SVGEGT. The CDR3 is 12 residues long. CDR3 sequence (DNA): TGTGCCAGCAGTTATTGGGGAACTGAAGCTTTCTTT. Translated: CASSYWGTEAFF.

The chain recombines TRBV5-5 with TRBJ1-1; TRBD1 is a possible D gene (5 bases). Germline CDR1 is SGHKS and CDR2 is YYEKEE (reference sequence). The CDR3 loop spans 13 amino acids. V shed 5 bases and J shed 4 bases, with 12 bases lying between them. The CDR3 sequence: CASRGTDSTEAFF. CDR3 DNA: TGTGCCAGCAGAGGGACGGACTCCACTGAAGCTTTCTTT.

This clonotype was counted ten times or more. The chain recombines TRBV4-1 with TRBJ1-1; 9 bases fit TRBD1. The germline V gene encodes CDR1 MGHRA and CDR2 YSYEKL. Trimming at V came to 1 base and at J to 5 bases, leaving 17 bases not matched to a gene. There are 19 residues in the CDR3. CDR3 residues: CASSQVVARDRASGTEAFF. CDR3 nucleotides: TGCGCCAGCAGCCAAGTTGTTGCCCGGGACAGGGCGTCGGGAACTGAAGCTTTCTTT.

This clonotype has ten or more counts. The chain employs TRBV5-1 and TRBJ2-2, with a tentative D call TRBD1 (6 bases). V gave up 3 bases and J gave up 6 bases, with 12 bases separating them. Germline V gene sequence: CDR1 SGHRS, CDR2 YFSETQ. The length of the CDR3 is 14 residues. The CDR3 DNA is TGCGCCAGCAGCTCATACAGGGCTGCCGGGGAGCTGTTTTTT. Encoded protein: CASSSYRAAGELFF.

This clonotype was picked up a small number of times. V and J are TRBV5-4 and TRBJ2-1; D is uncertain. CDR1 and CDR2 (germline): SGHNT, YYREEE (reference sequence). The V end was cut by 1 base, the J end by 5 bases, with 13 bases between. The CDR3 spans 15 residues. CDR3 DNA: TGTGCCAGCAGCTTGCGGCAGGAGATTAACAATGAGCAGTTCTTC. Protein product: CASSLRQEINNEQFF.

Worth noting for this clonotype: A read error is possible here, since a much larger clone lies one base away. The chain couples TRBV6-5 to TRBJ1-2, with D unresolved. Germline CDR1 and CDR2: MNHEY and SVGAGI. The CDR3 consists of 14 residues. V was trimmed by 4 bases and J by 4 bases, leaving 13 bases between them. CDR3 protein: CASSSLTQCYGYTF. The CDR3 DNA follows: TGTGCCAGCAGTTCCCTCACTCAGTGCTATGGCTACACCTTC.